This T cell receptor beta chain was sequenced during a study of blood T cell repertoires in COVID-19. The J segment lost 7 bases and the V segment lost 1 base, leaving 5 bases of the junction unmatched. Germline V gene sequence: CDR1 LGHDT, CDR2 YNNKEL (reference sequence). The CDR3 totals 15 residues. The method was immunoSEQ multiplex PCR; TCRdb's version includes in-frame clones alone and lacks a portion of them. The sample records under 200,000 clones, around 86% being singletons. This clone was seen only a few times. The chain is built from TRBV3-1 (or the pseudogene TRBV3-2) and TRBJ1-2, with 11 positions matching TRBD1. Input material: peripheral blood. The sequence derives from a woman older than 75 with COVID-19, enrolled during active disease. The CDR3 sequence: CASSQGGTGGGGYTF. For the CDR3, the DNA is TGTGCCAGCAGCCAAGGGGGGACAGGGGGAGGTGGCTACACCTTC.